The rows below give T cell receptor beta chains drawn from one sample of a study of beta chain features in type 1 diabetes. The table came from immunoSEQ multiplex PCR; TCRdb's copy has only in-frame clones and leaves some out. Seen here are 240,000 or so clones, 25% to 30% observed once, and the top ten hold 3.5% to 4.5%. Material for sequencing was central memory CD4+ T cells from blood. The receptors derive from a man aged 30 to 39 in good health. Both conserved end residues are part of each CDR3. The D gene is left open where the match is weak. Where a row states a size, it is once, few, many or the class of an expanded clone; other rows omit it.

abundance	len	v_gene	d_gene	j_gene	CDR3nt	CDR3aa
.	17	TRBV4-2	TRBD2	TRBJ2-1	TGTGCCAGCAGCCAAGATCAGGCTAGCGGCTCCTACAATGAGCAGTTCTTC	CASSQDQASGSYNEQFF
.	13	TRBV11-2	.	TRBJ2-7	TGTGCCAGCAGCTTAGAACCTGGGCGGCGGCAGTACTTC	CASSLEPGRRQYF
.	14	TRBV11-2	TRBD1	TRBJ2-1	TGTGCCAGCAGAGGGACAGGGGCTTCCAATGAGCAGTTCTTC	CASRGTGASNEQFF
.	15	TRBV5-1	TRBD1	TRBJ2-7	TGCGCCAGCAGCTTGGATGGGACAGGGATTAACGAGCAGTACTTC	CASSLDGTGINEQYF
many	14	TRBV5-1	.	TRBJ1-6	TGCGCCAGCAGCTTGGGAGACTATAATTCACCCCTCCACTTT	CASSLGDYNSPLHF
once	13	TRBV7-7	.	TRBJ2-1	TGTGCCAGCAGCTTAGCGGTGAGACTTGAGCAGTTCTTC	CASSLAVRLEQFF
.	16	TRBV15	TRBD2	TRBJ2-7	TGTGCCACCAGCTCACCGGGACTAGGGAACTCCTACGAGCAGTACTTC	CATSSPGLGNSYEQYF
few	15	TRBV11-2	TRBD2	TRBJ2-1	TGTGCCAGCAGCACTCTAGCGGGAGTGGAAAATGAGCAGTTCTTC	CASSTLAGVENEQFF
once	15	TRBV9	.	TRBJ1-4	TGTGCCAGCAGCGCTCCGGGACACCCAGGAGGAAAACTGTTTTTT	CASSAPGHPGGKLFF
.	13	TRBV5-1	.	TRBJ1-2	TGCGCCAGCAGCTCCGGGACGGACTATGGCTACACCTTC	CASSSGTDYGYTF
.	15	TRBV7-2	.	TRBJ2-3	TGTGCCAGCAGCTTAGAGGGGCGGGCACCAGATACGCAGTATTTT	CASSLEGRAPDTQYF
.	13	TRBV5-1	.	TRBJ2-7	TGCGCCAGCAGTGAGCCAGGGGCCCACGAGCAGTACTTC	CASSEPGAHEQYF
.	12	TRBV28	.	TRBJ1-2	TGTGCCAGCAGTTTGGGGTCCTATGGCTACACCTTC	CASSLGSYGYTF
.	16	TRBV7-9	.	TRBJ2-3	TGTGCCAGCAGCCACAACCCAGGGTGGGACACAGATACGCAGTATTTT	CASSHNPGWDTDTQYF
.	12	TRBV15	.	TRBJ1-5	TGTGCCACCAGCAGAGTTAATCAGCCCCAGCATTTT	CATSRVNQPQHF
.	15	TRBV7-2	TRBD1	TRBJ2-7	TGTGCCAGCAGCCCCCGGACAGGGGGCGGCTACGAGCAGTACTTC	CASSPRTGGGYEQYF
few	15	TRBV4-1	.	TRBJ2-1	TGCGCCAGCAGCCAAGATCCAACTCGTCGGAATGAGCAGTTCTTC	CASSQDPTRRNEQFF
many	12	TRBV5-6	.	TRBJ1-2	TGTGCCAGCAGCTTGGAGGCGGAAGGCTACACCTTC	CASSLEAEGYTF